The text below deals with one T cell receptor (beta chain). Its antigen is as yet unknown. The data stem from a study of cytomegalovirus exposure and HLA in healthy donors. Study-wide findings and caveats: A later analysis reportedly identified an Asian-associated ancestry cluster as carrying fewer N-insertions than the approximately 730-donor mean. Donors were assumed by presence/absence analyses to have roughly uniform sequencing depth. Later analysis found that TCR beta chains associated with HLA were more clonally expanded than other, equally common chains.

In the PCR, 60 Vbeta and 13 Jbeta primers were used. Sequencing was performed with immunoSEQ multiplex PCR; in TCRdb, only in-frame clones are kept and a portion is missing. The table lists around 40,000 clones. CDR3 length: 18 residues. Trimming took off 9 bases at V and 2 bases at J, with 26 bases between the two ends. The study sampled nominally healthy donors, though unrecorded immune exposures were likely. This TCR came from a man aged 25-40 years in good health and CMV-seronegative. J is TRBJ1-4 and V is TRBV5-3; D may be TRBD1 (6 bases). TRBV5-3 is classed as an ORF, of uncertain function. Sequencing was done on a sample of PBMCs. Written as DNA, the CDR3 is TGTGCCACCCCAACCACGGGTTGGGGGGGCGGCACTAATGAAAAACTGTTTTTT. It yields the protein CATPTTGWGGGTNEKLFF.